This entry lists 16 T cell receptor beta chains sequenced from one sample in a study of cytomegalovirus exposure and HLA in healthy donors. Some clones are missing from TCRdb's copy, which holds only in-frame ones; the method was immunoSEQ multiplex PCR. The data contain under 110,000 clones, approximately 90% of them singletons. Specimen: PBMCs. Every receptor here comes from a woman aged 18-29 years in good health and CMV-seropositive.

This clone showed up just a few times. The V and J genes are TRBV6-5 and TRBJ2-3, with D unclear. Per germline, CDR1 MNHEY and CDR2 SVGAGI. The CDR3 length is 15 residues. Trimming stripped 0 bases from V and 10 bases from J, with 17 bases between. In nucleotides, the CDR3 is TGTGCCAGCAGTTACTCGATTGGTACAGTCGATTCGCAGTATTTT. Translating gives CASSYSIGTVDSQYF.

The rearrangement joins TRBV6-5 to TRBJ2-7, with a possible D match to TRBD2 (5 bases). CDR3 size: 14 residues. From germline, CDR1 is MNHEY and CDR2 SVGAGI. Trimming cost V 6 bases and J 0 bases, with 12 bases left between them. The CDR3 loop is CASRGLGNSYEQYF. The DNA for the CDR3 is TGTGCCAGCAGAGGACTTGGGAACTCCTACGAGCAGTACTTC.

The genes are TRBV11-2 and TRBJ1-4, with D possibly TRBD1 on 5 matching bases. This CDR3 is built from 16 residues. Germline lookup yields CDR1 SGHAT and CDR2 FQNNGV. V was cut by 5 bases and J by 7 bases, with 20 bases left in between. CDR3 amino acids: CASSPSVADTFEKLFF. The DNA of the CDR3 is TGTGCCAGCAGCCCCTCGGTAGCGGACACTTTTGAAAAACTGTTTTTT.

This chain uses TRBV2 with TRBJ1-5; D might be TRBD1 (5 bases). This CDR3 has 16 residues. CDR1 SNHLY and CDR2 FYNNEI come from the germline V gene. V shed 5 bases and J shed 5 bases, with 19 bases lying between them. CDR3 in amino acids: CASSPSGRGGDQPQHF. For the CDR3, the DNA is TGTGCCAGCAGTCCCTCAGGTAGGGGTGGGGATCAGCCCCAGCATTTT.

The chain combines TRBV27 with TRBJ2-3, with 9 bases lining up with TRBD2. The V and J ends lost 7 bases and 6 bases, in that order; junction bases with no gene match: 5. The CDR3 is 13 residues long. Germline assignment: CDR1 MNHEY and CDR2 SMNVEV (reference sequence). The CDR3 is CASTRAGGDTQYF. The CDR3 region has the DNA TGTGCCAGCACCCGAGCGGGGGGTGATACGCAGTATTTT.

In its sample, this clone was seen a few times. The chain combines TRBV27 with TRBJ2-2, with a tentative D call TRBD2 (6 bases). Trimming removed 2 bases at V and 6 bases at J, with 10 bases between. The germline gives CDR1 MNHEY, CDR2 SMNVEV (reference sequence). The CDR3 has 14 amino acids. The CDR3 DNA follows: TGTGCCAGCAGTTTAAGGAGGGATGCCGGGGAGCTGTTTTTT. Its protein product is CASSLRRDAGELFF.

The rearrangement links TRBV6-5 to TRBJ1-1, with no clear D. Germline V CDR1 and CDR2: MNHEY, SVGAGI. V was pared by 5 bases and J by 1 base, with 11 bases between. The CDR3 has 14 amino acids. The DNA of the CDR3 is TGTGCCAGCAGTACGAATCCAGGGAACACTGAAGCTTTCTTT. This encodes CASSTNPGNTEAFF.

The table lists this clone with a count of one. The V call is TRBV20-1, the J call TRBJ2-1, with TRBD2 as a possible D gene (5 bases). V lost 3 bases and J 10 bases, leaving 7 bases between the germline ends. Germline V CDR1 and CDR2: DFQATT, SNEGSKA (reference sequence). This CDR3 contains 10 residues. The chain's CDR3 is CSASGEEQFF. For the CDR3, the DNA is TGCAGTGCTAGTGGGGAGGAGCAGTTCTTC.

The chain carries TRBV19 and TRBJ1-4; a weak D match, TRBD1 (5 bases). This CDR3 contains 15 residues. CDR1 and CDR2 (germline): LNHDA, SQIVND (reference sequence). Trimming removed 3 bases at V and 7 bases at J, with 15 bases between. The DNA for the CDR3 is TGTGCCAGTAGTATCGGAGGGGTGGTGGGTGAAAAACTGTTTTTT. Amino acids: CASSIGGVVGEKLFF.

J is TRBJ2-7 and V is TRBV7-9, with D possibly TRBD2 on 5 matching bases. Deletions cut 5 bases from V and 0 bases from J, with 20 bases between. CDR3 size: 17 residues. Germline V gene data show CDR1 as SEHNR and CDR2 as FQNEAQ (reference sequence). The CDR3 DNA reads TGTGCCAGCAGCGAGGGAATGGGTTATCGGGGCTCCTACGAGCAGTACTTC. Amino acids: CASSEGMGYRGSYEQYF.

DNA of the CDR3: TGTGCCAGCAGTTCGACAGGGGAGGATCAGCCCCAGCATTTT. This encodes CASSSTGEDQPQHF. The gene calls are TRBV6-5 and TRBJ1-5; 8 positions agree with TRBD1. CDR3 length equals 14 residues. V lost 4 bases to trimming and J lost 5 bases; unmatched junction nucleotides: 4. Germline V lookup: CDR1 MNHEY, CDR2 SVGAGI.

A single count supports this clone. The chain links TRBV5-4 to TRBJ1-1; D is perhaps TRBD1 (6 bases). Germline-derived CDR1 and CDR2 are SGHNT and YYREEE (reference sequence). The CDR3 length is 14 residues. Trimming left V 6 bases short and J 1 base short, with 13 bases between. Written as DNA, the CDR3 is TGTGCCAGCACCTTCCGACAGGAGAACACTGAAGCTTTCTTT. Amino acid sequence: CASTFRQENTEAFF.

The rearrangement uses TRBV7-9 and TRBJ1-6; 9 nucleotides match TRBD1. CDR1 is SEHNR, CDR2 FQNEAQ, per germline (reference sequence). The CDR3 spans 16 residues. Germline trimming cut 4 bases from V and 5 bases from J; bases unmatched to any gene: 6. CDR3 region: CASSSNRGRDNSPLHF. In DNA form, the CDR3 reads TGTGCCAGCAGCTCAAACAGGGGGCGAGATAATTCACCCCTCCACTTT. Drawing the rest from reference TRBV7-9 and TRBJ1-6, the complete variable domain is DTGVSQNPRHKITKRGQNVTFRCDPISEHNRLYWYRQTLGQGPEFLTYFQNEAQLEKSRLLSDRFSAERPKGSFSTLEIQRTEQGDSAMYLCASSSNRGRDNSPLHFGNGTRLTVT.

The CDR3 DNA is TGTGCCAGCAGCCCGGGGTTGGGTTTTAATTCACCCCTCCACTTT. Translating it yields CASSPGLGFNSPLHF. The V and J genes are TRBV9 and TRBJ1-6; D not resolved. Germline CDR1 reads SGDLS; CDR2 reads YYNGEE. CDR3 size: 15 residues. V was pared by 4 bases and J by 6 bases, with 14 bases between.

The chain has TRBV19 and TRBJ2-7; maybe TRBD2 (6 bases). The CDR3 contains 12 residues. Trimming pared 6 bases from V and 5 bases from J, leaving 11 bases between. Per the germline V gene, CDR1 is LNHDA and CDR2 is SQIVND (reference sequence). The CDR3 region is CASSAGGNEQYF. The CDR3, as DNA: TGTGCCAGTAGCGCCGGGGGAAACGAGCAGTACTTC.

The chain links TRBV21-1 to TRBJ1-2. TRBV21-1 is deemed a pseudogene. The CDR3 covers 11 residues. This CDR3 is CASSPPRGYTF. The CDR3 DNA reads as TGTGCCAGCAGCCCTCCCCGGGGCTACACCTTC.